This T cell receptor beta chain was sequenced during a study of T cell responses to AZD1222 COVID-19 vaccine. Study-wide findings and caveats: The study sampled repertoires only after the peak T cell response. Along spike, vaccine-associated CD4 TCRs were found throughout, with dominance at 160-218 and 743-854. The donors showed a predominance of white British ancestry and of females, with possible underestimation of clonal diversity. Baseline testing showed seropositivity in only a handful of AZD1222 recipients.

This CDR3 region has 15 residues. V was cut by 1 base and J by 0 bases, with 4 bases left in between. Germline V gives CDR1 MNHNS, CDR2 SASEGT. For this clone: What it binds is not known.

The repertoire was sequenced with immunoSEQ multiplex PCR; TCRdb's copy has only in-frame clones and lacks some. The sample holds 75,000 to 95,000 clones, approximately 89% seen once. The sample here was peripheral blood, taken 28 days after the second AZD1222 dose. This chain links TRBV6-1 with TRBJ2-6; unclear D gene. This clonotype originated in an adult who received the AZD1222 COVID-19 vaccine. Written as DNA, the CDR3 is TGTGCCAGCAGTGAAGGGGGCTCTGGGGCCAACGTCCTGACTTTC. This encodes CASSEGGSGANVLTF.